A single sample is the source of the 20 T cell receptor beta chains below, sequenced in a study of cytotoxic CD8 clonotypes in ibrutinib-treated CLL. TCRdb keeps only in-frame clones here, not all; method: immunoSEQ multiplex PCR. The sample yields around 60,000 clones, roughly 71% seen once. Sequencing used PBMCs, obtained after 12 months of ibrutinib treatment. Receptors were obtained from a human donor with chronic lymphocytic leukemia.

V is TRBV5-1 and J is TRBJ1-1, with a weak D call TRBD1 (5 bases). V lost 0 bases to trimming and J lost 4 bases, with 13 bases between them. Per the germline V gene, CDR1 is SGHRS and CDR2 is YFSETQ. This CDR3 contains 15 residues. The CDR3 is CASSLAPGRGTEAFF. DNA of the CDR3: TGCGCCAGCAGCTTGGCCCCGGGGCGGGGCACTGAAGCTTTCTTT.

The chain combines TRBV7-6 with TRBJ2-2; D not resolved. The CDR3 has 15 amino acids. Deletions cut 0 bases from V and 2 bases from J, with 7 bases between. The germline V gene has CDR1 SGHVS and CDR2 FNYEAQ. The chain's CDR3 is CASSLASANTGELFF. DNA of the CDR3: TGTGCCAGCAGCTTAGCGTCAGCTAACACCGGGGAGCTGTTTTTT.

This clone was seen a few times. The chain couples TRBV7-2 to TRBJ1-2; unclear D gene. This CDR3 is 14 amino acids long. CDR1 is SGHTA, CDR2 FQGNSA, per germline. Trimming stripped 3 bases from V and 5 bases from J, with 13 bases between. CDR3 DNA: TGTGCCAGCAGCTTGGGCGGACGATTTTATGGCTACACCTTC. As protein: CASSLGGRFYGYTF.

The table lists this clone with a few counts. The rearrangement uses TRBV4-1 and TRBJ1-2; D is unresolved. The germline gives CDR1 MGHRA, CDR2 YSYEKL. The CDR3 consists of 15 residues. V was clipped by 3 bases and J by 5 bases, with 16 bases between them. CDR3 amino acids: CASSHLRPRGYGYTF. The CDR3 nucleotides are TGCGCCAGCAGCCATCTACGACCCCGAGGGTATGGCTACACCTTC.

In its sample, this clone was seen a few times. The chain joins TRBV28 to TRBJ2-2; perhaps TRBD1 as D (5 bases). CDR1 and CDR2 from the germline V gene are MDHEN and SYDVKM. The V end lost 1 base, the J end lost 0 bases, and 15 bases lay between the germline ends. The CDR3 has 18 amino acids. This chain's CDR3 is CASSLYSLAGTNTGELFF. The DNA for the CDR3 is TGTGCCAGCAGTTTATATAGTCTGGCAGGGACGAACACCGGGGAGCTGTTTTTT.

This rearrangement joins TRBV6-1 to TRBJ2-7; 15 nucleotides match TRBD2. J gave up 9 bases and V 4 bases, and 4 bases lay outside the gene matches. The germline V gene encodes CDR1 MNHNS and CDR2 SASEGT. CDR3 length: 14 residues. CDR3 DNA: TGTGCCAGCAGTGGGACTAGCGGGAGGGCCGGGCAGTACTTC. Its translation: CASSGTSGRAGQYF.

This rearrangement joins TRBV30 to TRBJ2-5; a weak D match, TRBD1 (6 bases). CDR3 size: 13 residues. V was trimmed by 4 bases and J by 1 base, leaving 10 bases between them. Germline V gene lookup returns CDR1 GTSNPN and CDR2 SVGIG (reference sequence). The CDR3 sequence: CAWTGQFQETQYF. CDR3 sequence (DNA): TGTGCCTGGACCGGACAGTTCCAAGAGACCCAGTACTTC.

V is TRBV30 and J is TRBJ1-1; no clear D. The CDR3 runs 17 residues. In germline, CDR1 is GTSNPN, CDR2 SVGIG (reference sequence). V was clipped by 3 bases and J by 0 bases, with 20 bases between them. The CDR3 nucleotides are TGTGCCTGGAGGGGAAGAGCTGATTTTCGTATGAACACTGAAGCTTTCTTT. Translated, it gives CAWRGRADFRMNTEAFF.

This chain joins TRBV30 and TRBJ1-1; D may be TRBD1 (6 bases). This CDR3 comprises 11 residues. Germline V gene lookup returns CDR1 GTSNPN and CDR2 SVGIG (reference sequence). Trimming removed 6 bases from V and 6 bases from J, with 11 bases in between. Here the CDR3 reads CACWDTAEAFF. CDR3 in DNA: TGTGCCTGCTGGGACACGGCTGAAGCTTTCTTT.

This clone was seen only a few times. V usage is TRBV28 and J usage is TRBJ1-5; the D is unclear. The V end lost 3 bases, the J end lost 7 bases, and 10 bases lay between the germline ends. This CDR3 comprises 13 residues. Germline values: CDR1 MDHEN, CDR2 SYDVKM. The CDR3 loop is CASSFLVYQPQHF. The DNA for the CDR3 is TGTGCCAGCAGTTTCCTCGTTTACCAGCCCCAGCATTTT.

This rearrangement joins TRBV6-1 to TRBJ2-7; D is possibly TRBD2 (6 bases). The CDR3 contains 15 residues. Trimming pared 5 bases from V and 3 bases from J, leaving 17 bases between. Germline-derived CDR1 and CDR2 are MNHNS and SASEGT. In DNA, the CDR3 is TGTGCCAGCAGTCAAAGGTCCGGGACTGGCTACGAGCAGTACTTC. Its translation is CASSQRSGTGYEQYF.

The chain recombines TRBV5-6 with TRBJ2-1; D perhaps matches TRBD2 (5 bases). V gave up 0 bases and J gave up 6 bases, with 19 bases separating them. The germline gives CDR1 SGHDT, CDR2 YYEEEE. This CDR3 contains 17 residues. CDR3 region: CASSLAITGLVGNEQFF. The CDR3 nucleotides read TGTGCCAGCAGCTTGGCCATTACCGGACTCGTGGGCAATGAGCAGTTCTTC.

The genes are TRBV28 and TRBJ1-2; 9 nucleotides agree with TRBD1. CDR3 size: 14 residues. Germline CDR1 is MDHEN and CDR2 is SYDVKM. The J segment lost 4 bases and the V segment lost 4 bases, leaving 4 bases of the junction unmatched. The CDR3 loop reads CASSSGQGPYGYTF. CDR3 nucleotides: TGTGCCAGCAGTTCTGGACAGGGGCCCTATGGCTACACCTTC.

The chain employs TRBV28 and TRBJ2-1; 9 bases are a match to TRBD1. Germline V gives CDR1 MDHEN, CDR2 SYDVKM. J was trimmed by 2 bases and V by 4 bases; bases with no gene match: 3. The CDR3 covers 15 residues. In DNA form, the CDR3 reads TGTGCCAGCAGTTCACAGGGGGCCACCTACAATGAGCAGTTCTTC. It specifies CASSSQGATYNEQFF.

The chain combines TRBV19 with TRBJ2-7, with a tentative D call TRBD1 (5 bases). Per the germline V gene, CDR1 is LNHDA and CDR2 is SQIVND (reference sequence). V lost 5 bases and J 0 bases, leaving 14 bases between the germline ends. This CDR3 spans 15 amino acids. The CDR3 DNA reads as TGTGCCAGTAGTCGACAGCCGTCCAGCTCCTACGAGCAGTACTTC. Its protein is CASSRQPSSSYEQYF.

This sequence joins TRBV29-1 and TRBJ2-3; possible D gene TRBD1, 6 bases. Between the trimmed V and J ends, which lost 7 bases and 4 bases, there was a span of 18 bases. Germline assignment: CDR1 SQVTM and CDR2 ANQGSEA. The CDR3 totals 14 residues. The CDR3 nucleotides read TGCAGCGGGAAACAGGGTTTGGGCGCAGATACGCAGTATTTT. Translating gives CSGKQGLGADTQYF.

The V gene is TRBV21-1, the J gene TRBJ1-1. TRBV21-1 is described as a pseudogene. The CDR3 consists of 12 residues. CDR3 loop: CASSKGIGGAFF. In nucleotides, the CDR3 is TGTGCCAGCAGCAAAGGTATTGGAGGAGCTTTCTTT.

J is TRBJ2-3 and V is TRBV6-5; a possible D gene is TRBD2 (6 bases). The CDR3 extends over 16 amino acids. CDR1 is MNHEY, CDR2 SVGAGI, per germline. The V end lost 0 bases, the J end lost 3 bases, and 13 bases lay between the germline ends. This CDR3 is CASSYSTRDGTDTQYF. CDR3 DNA sequence: TGTGCCAGCAGTTACTCAACGCGGGATGGTACAGATACGCAGTATTTT.

J is TRBJ1-4 and V is TRBV18; TRBD1 is a possible D gene (5 bases). The CDR3 covers 14 residues. V lost 2 bases and J 6 bases, leaving 10 bases between the germline ends. Per germline, CDR1 KGHSH and CDR2 LQKENI. CDR3: CASSPDQGYEKLFF. The CDR3 DNA sequence: TGTGCCAGCTCACCAGACCAGGGCTATGAAAAACTGTTTTTT.

The V and J genes are TRBV28 and TRBJ2-7; tentative D call: TRBD2 (5 bases). Germline loops: CDR1 MDHEN, CDR2 SYDVKM. This CDR3 spans 12 amino acids. The germline V and J ends were trimmed by 8 bases and 4 bases, with 12 bases remaining between them. CDR3 in DNA: TGTGCCAGCCGGGGTTACGCTTACGAGCAGTACTTC. It encodes CASRGYAYEQYF.